This TCR beta chain is from a study of blood T cell repertoires in COVID-19. Study as a whole: Samples came from the United States, Italy and Spain, spanning acute and convalescent COVID-19. Sample material is recorded as cDNA or gDNA derived from T cells, B-cell-depleted T cells, or PBMCs.

The repertoire was sequenced with immunoSEQ multiplex PCR; TCRdb's copy has only in-frame clones and lacks some. The table has more than 200,000 clones, roughly 84% seen once. Germline assignment: CDR1 WNHNN and CDR2 SYGVQD (reference sequence). CDR3 size: 13 residues. V gave up 2 bases and J gave up 12 bases; unmatched junction bases: 3. The chain is built from TRBV10-1 and TRBJ2-1; 11 nucleotides agree with TRBD2. This clonotype was sampled from a man between 60 and 70 years old with acute or convalescent COVID-19. Material: peripheral blood. The CDR3 bases are TGCGCCAGCAGTGAGACTAGCGGGGGCCCGCAGTTCTTC. Its protein is CASSETSGGPQFF.